This T cell receptor (beta chain) comes out of a study of post-analysis software for immune sequencing data. Study at large: The patients showed relapsing-remitting, secondary progressive and progressive-relapsing multiple sclerosis courses. Study-wide results and caveats: Normalized Chao1 diversity in multiple sclerosis patients fell significantly below that of controls. Roughly 5 TRBV segments (TRBV5-6, TRBV5-1 and TRBV20-1 among them) occurred more frequently in patients than in controls. F measure showed strong co-clustering of same-batch samples.

TCR beta libraries were prepared from cDNA with unique molecular identifiers. Input amounts of 1 to 10 million T cells were used. These gave 500,000 or so cDNA molecules, so each molecule approximated one T cell. Via MiXCR, TCRdb re-called the PCR reads, giving one row per CDR3 protein. The sample lists 600,000 to 700,000 distinct CDR3 sequences; approximately 59% were seen once. The V end lost 6 bases, the J end lost 11 bases, and 22 bases lay between the germline ends. Per the germline V gene, CDR1 is MDHEN and CDR2 is SYDVKM. This CDR3 region has 14 residues. About this clonotype: Its antigen is unknown.

The sequencing input was blood. This TCR was sampled from a girl aged 2 to 10 with multiple sclerosis. The chain uses TRBV28 and TRBJ2-5; a possible D gene is TRBD1 (7 bases). The DNA for the CDR3 is TGTGCCAGCAGGCCCTCCCGGAGGGGGCCTGAGCAGTACTTC. Translation: CASRPSRRGPEQYF. The whole variable domain, filled in from reference TRBV28 and TRBJ2-5, reads DVKVTQSSRYLVKRTGEKVFLECVQDMDHENMFWYRQDPGLGLRLIYFSYDVKMKEKGDIPEGYSVSREKKERFSLILESASTNQTSMYLCASRPSRRGPEQYFGPGTRLLVL.